These 11 T cell receptor beta chains share one sample of origin, sequenced in a study of T cells in Graves' hyperthyroidism and ophthalmopathy. The CDR3 regions of TCR beta were amplified from RNA transcripts. The HTBI primer set was used in a first-round RT-PCR of the TCR CDR3. TCRdb re-called the multiplex PCR reads through MiXCR, storing one row per CDR3 protein. The sample records some 420,000 distinct CDR3 sequences, about an eighth being singletons. Specimen: blood. Receptors were obtained from a woman younger than 30 with Graves' hyperthyroidism.

Many counts were recorded for this clonotype. The chain joins TRBV28 to TRBJ2-1; 13 positions match TRBD2. This CDR3 contains 14 residues. The germline gives CDR1 MDHEN, CDR2 SYDVKM. V dropped 6 bases and J dropped 7; count of bases not matched to a gene: 3. The CDR3 reads CASSGTSGVNEQFF. CDR3 DNA sequence: TGTGCCAGCAGCGGGACTAGCGGGGTAAATGAGCAGTTCTTC.

In its sample, this clonotype was seen a few times. DNA for the CDR3: TGCGCCAGCAGCTGGGGGGACAGGGATTTCACCGGGGAGCTGTTTTTT. This codes for CASSWGDRDFTGELFF. The chain joins TRBV5-1 to TRBJ2-2; 9 nucleotides match TRBD1. The length of the CDR3 is 16 residues. Per the germline V gene, CDR1 is SGHRS and CDR2 is YFSETQ. The J segment lost 4 bases and the V segment lost 3 bases, leaving 7 bases of the junction unmatched.

This clonotype was recorded at least ten times. V gene TRBV6-1 combines with J gene TRBJ2-1, with D perhaps TRBD1 (6 bases). Between the trimmed V and J ends, which lost 4 bases and 8 bases, there was a span of 12 bases. Germline V CDR1 and CDR2: MNHNS, SASEGT. This CDR3 contains 13 residues. The CDR3 bases are TGTGCCAGCAGTGGACAGGACGTCGATGAGCAGTTCTTC. Translated, it gives CASSGQDVDEQFF.

This clonotype was picked up many times. The CDR3: CASSFGTGGNTEAFF. In DNA, the CDR3 is TGTGCCAGCAGCTTCGGGACAGGGGGTAACACTGAAGCTTTCTTT. The rearrangement joins TRBV7-8 to TRBJ1-1, with 11 bases matching TRBD1. The trim removed 3 bases at V and 2 bases at J, leaving 2 bases unmatched. The germline V gene has CDR1 SGHVS and CDR2 FQNEAQ. This CDR3 has 15 residues. Together with reference TRBV7-8 and TRBJ1-1, the CDR3 gives the full variable domain: GAGVSQSPRYKVAKRGQDVALRCDPISGHVSLFWYQQALGQGPEFLTYFQNEAQLDKSGLPSDRFFAERPEGSVSTLKIQRTQQEDSAVYLCASSFGTGGNTEAFFGQGTRLTVV.

This clonotype was observed many times. This chain joins TRBV7-9 and TRBJ2-3, with 8 bases identical to TRBD2. The CDR3 length is 16 residues. CDR1 and CDR2 from the germline V gene are SEHNR and FQNEAQ (reference sequence). With V trimmed by 5 bases and J by 6 bases, 13 bases remained unmatched. The CDR3: CASSAPVTGGGDTQYF. DNA of the CDR3: TGTGCCAGCAGCGCGCCCGTAACGGGAGGGGGTGATACGCAGTATTTT.

This clonotype was seen at least ten times. The J gene is TRBJ2-5, the V gene TRBV20-1; possibly TRBD2 for D (5 bases). The CDR3 consists of 15 residues. The V gene lost 4 bases and the J gene lost 0 bases, with 15 bases spanning the gap. In germline, CDR1 is DFQATT, CDR2 SNEGSKA (reference sequence). The DNA of the CDR3 is TGCAGTGCTACCCCCGGCTCGGGGAACCAAGAGACCCAGTACTTC. Amino acids: CSATPGSGNQETQYF.

This clonotype was seen ten or more times. This rearrangement joins TRBV28 to TRBJ2-5; D tentatively reads TRBD1 or TRBD2 (5 bases each). The V end lost 2 bases, the J end lost 1 base, and 11 bases lay between the germline ends. The CDR3 extends over 15 amino acids. Germline loops: CDR1 MDHEN, CDR2 SYDVKM. The CDR3 is CASSLPLGGQETQYF. CDR3 DNA sequence: TGTGCCAGCAGTTTACCCCTTGGGGGCCAAGAGACCCAGTACTTC.

In this sample, this clonotype turned up many times. The chain links TRBV10-3 to TRBJ1-2, with 7 bases fitting TRBD1. The CDR3 covers 13 residues. CDR1 is ENHRY and CDR2 is SYGVKD in the germline V gene. Trimming at V came to 5 bases and at J to 8 bases, leaving 8 bases not matched to a gene. The CDR3 bases are TGTGCCATCAGTTTACAGGGGTCGGGGGGCTACACCTTC. Amino acids: CAISLQGSGGYTF.

This clonotype has just a few counts. The chain combines TRBV4-3 with TRBJ2-1; 9 positions match TRBD2. With V trimmed by 3 bases and J by 12 bases, 6 bases remained unmatched. In germline, CDR1 is LGHNA, CDR2 YSLEER. The CDR3 extends over 13 amino acids. CDR3 nucleotide sequence: TGCGCCAGCAGCCACTCTAGCGGGACGGGGCAGTTCTTC. The encoded protein is CASSHSSGTGQFF.

This clonotype was recorded many times. V usage is TRBV28 and J usage is TRBJ1-1; TRBD1 is a possible D gene (5 bases). The CDR3 is made up of 12 amino acids. Germline V gives CDR1 MDHEN, CDR2 SYDVKM. The V end was cut by 10 bases, the J end by 11 bases, with 20 bases between. CDR3 residues: CATSLGQPLAFF. In DNA, the CDR3 is TGTGCCACCTCGTTGGGGCAGCCCTTGGCTTTCTTT.

V usage is TRBV20-1 and J usage is TRBJ2-1, with D possibly matching TRBD2 (6 bases). The CDR3 is 17 amino acids. Germline V lookup: CDR1 DFQATT, CDR2 SNEGSKA (reference sequence). Deletions cut 5 bases from V and 0 bases from J, with 20 bases between. CDR3 sequence reads: CSAGRPGTRSSYNEQFF. The DNA of the CDR3 is TGCAGTGCTGGGAGACCCGGGACTCGCAGCTCCTACAATGAGCAGTTCTTC.